This T cell receptor (beta chain) was recorded in a study of cytomegalovirus exposure and HLA in healthy donors. Germline V lookup: CDR1 SGHRS, CDR2 YFSETQ. This CDR3 region has 17 residues. V shed 5 bases and J shed 3 bases, with 24 bases lying between them. Repertoires were generated with immunoSEQ multiplex PCR, while TCRdb's copy carries only in-frame clones and drops some. The sample shows some 130,000 clones, 70% to 85% of them seen only once. The source of this sequence is a man aged 25-45 years in good health and CMV-seropositive. The material sequenced was PBMCs. The V and J genes are TRBV5-1 and TRBJ2-7; weak D call: TRBD2 (6 bases). CDR3 protein: CASRRGDAGYSSYEQYF. DNA for the CDR3: TGCGCCAGCAGACGTGGGGACGCGGGGTATTCTAGCTACGAGCAGTACTTC.